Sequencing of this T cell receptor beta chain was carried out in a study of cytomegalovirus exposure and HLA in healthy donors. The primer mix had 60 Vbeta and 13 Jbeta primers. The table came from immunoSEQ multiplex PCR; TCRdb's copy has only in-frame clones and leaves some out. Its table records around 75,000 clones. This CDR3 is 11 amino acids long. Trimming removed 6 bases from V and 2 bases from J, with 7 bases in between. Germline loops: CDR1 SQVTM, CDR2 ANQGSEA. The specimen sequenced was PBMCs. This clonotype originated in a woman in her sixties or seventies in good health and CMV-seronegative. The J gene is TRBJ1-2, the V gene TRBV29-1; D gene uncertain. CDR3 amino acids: CSVEVNYGYTF. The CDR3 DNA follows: TGCAGCGTCGAGGTAAACTATGGCTACACCTTC. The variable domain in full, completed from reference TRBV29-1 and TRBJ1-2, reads SAVISQKPSRDICQRGTSLTIQCQVDSQVTMMFWYRQQPGQSLTLIATANQGSEATYESGFVIDKFPISRPNLTFSTLTVSNMSPEDSSIYLCSVEVNYGYTFGSGTRLTVV.